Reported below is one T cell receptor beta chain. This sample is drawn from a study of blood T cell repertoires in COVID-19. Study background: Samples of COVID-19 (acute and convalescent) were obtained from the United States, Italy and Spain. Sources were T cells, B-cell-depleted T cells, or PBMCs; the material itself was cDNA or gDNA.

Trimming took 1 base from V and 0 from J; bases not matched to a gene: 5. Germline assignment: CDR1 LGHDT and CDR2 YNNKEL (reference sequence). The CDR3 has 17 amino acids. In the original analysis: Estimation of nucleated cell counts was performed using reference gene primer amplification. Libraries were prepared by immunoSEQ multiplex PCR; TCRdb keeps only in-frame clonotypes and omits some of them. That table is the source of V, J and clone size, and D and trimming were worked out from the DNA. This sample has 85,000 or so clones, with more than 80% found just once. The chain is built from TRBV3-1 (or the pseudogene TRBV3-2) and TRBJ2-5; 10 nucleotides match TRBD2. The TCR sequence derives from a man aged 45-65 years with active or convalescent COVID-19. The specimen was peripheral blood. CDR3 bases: TGTGCCAGCAGCCAAGGTGGGACTAGCGAGTACCAAGAGACCCAGTACTTC. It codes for CASSQGGTSEYQETQYF.